The table lists the clone carrying this TCR beta chain with a few counts. What it recognizes is unknown. Every donor provided one heparinised blood draw, which averaged about 116 mL. A sort by CD45RO/CCR7/CD25/CD127/CD95/CD27 yielded CD4+ naive, central memory, regulatory and stem cell-like memory cells. The sample comes from a study of beta chain features in type 1 diabetes. All of the isolated RNA was reverse transcribed, so expressed TCRB transcripts were sequenced. Around 3.57 million reads was the average for naive, central memory and regulatory T cell samples. Some clones are missing from TCRdb's copy, which holds only in-frame ones; the method was immunoSEQ multiplex PCR. The data contain about 390,000 clones, around 10% of them singletons. CDR1 and CDR2 from the germline V gene are SGHRS and YFSETQ. The CDR3 extends over 14 amino acids. V was cut by 0 bases and J by 8 bases, with 11 bases left in between.

Findings and limits, study-wide: Within each of all four CD4+ subsets, Type 1 diabetes patients had TCRB CDR3s that were moderately but significantly shorter. A greater similarity of naive, central memory and Treg TCRB repertoires was seen among patients than among healthy donors.

This chain links TRBV5-1 with TRBJ1-4; D is perhaps TRBD1 (6 bases). The source is a man between 25 and 39 years old with type 1 diabetes. Specimen: central memory CD4+ T cells from blood. The CDR3 bases are TGCGCCAGCAGCTTGGACAGGGCAGGGGAAAAACTGTTTTTT. Protein: CASSLDRAGEKLFF.